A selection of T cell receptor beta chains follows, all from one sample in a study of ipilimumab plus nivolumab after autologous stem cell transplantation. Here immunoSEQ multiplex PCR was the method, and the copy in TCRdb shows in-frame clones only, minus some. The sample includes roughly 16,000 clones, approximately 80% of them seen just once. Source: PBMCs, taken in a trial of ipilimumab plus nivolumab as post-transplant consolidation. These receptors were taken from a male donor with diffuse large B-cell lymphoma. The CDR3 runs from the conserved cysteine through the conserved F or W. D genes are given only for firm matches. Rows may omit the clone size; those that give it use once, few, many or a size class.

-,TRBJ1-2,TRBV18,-,CASSPRTRGYGYTF,TGTGCCAGCTCACCCAGGACTCGTGGCTATGGCTACACCTTC
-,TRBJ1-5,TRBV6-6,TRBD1,CASRPGQYSNQPQHF,TGTGCCAGCAGGCCGGGACAGTATAGCAATCAGCCCCAGCATTTT
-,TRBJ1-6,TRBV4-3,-,CASSQHIRLSPLHF,TGCGCCAGCAGCCAGCACATACGGTTATCACCCCTCCACTTT
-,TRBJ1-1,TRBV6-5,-,CASSLTTRGNTEAFF,TGTGCCAGCAGCCTAACAACAAGGGGGAACACTGAAGCTTTCTTT
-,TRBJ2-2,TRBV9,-,CASSAAPGHSNTGELFF,TGTGCCAGCAGCGCTGCCCCGGGACACTCGAACACCGGGGAGCTGTTTTTT
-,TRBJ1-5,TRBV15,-,CATSSDSGRNQPQHF,TGTGCCACCAGCAGCGATTCCGGGCGCAATCAGCCCCAGCATTTT
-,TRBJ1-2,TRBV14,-,CASSQLINYGYTF,TGTGCCAGCAGCCAACTCATAAACTATGGCTACACCTTC
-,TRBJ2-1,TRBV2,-,CASSDRSPKTYNEQFF,TGTGCCAGCAGTGATCGCTCTCCGAAAACCTACAATGAGCAGTTCTTC
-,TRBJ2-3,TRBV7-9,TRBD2,CASSWTGGAVDTQYF,TGTGCCAGCAGCTGGACCGGGGGGGCCGTAGATACGCAGTATTTT
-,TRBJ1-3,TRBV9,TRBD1,CASSAQGSGNTIYF,TGTGCCAGCAGCGCACAGGGGTCTGGAAACACCATATATTTT
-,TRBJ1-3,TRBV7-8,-,CASSPRRGVVDTIYF,TGTGCCAGCAGCCCCCGGAGGGGAGTGGTAGACACCATATATTTT
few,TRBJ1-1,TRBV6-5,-,CASSYGGEAFF,TGTGCCAGCAGTTACGGGGGTGAAGCTTTCTTT
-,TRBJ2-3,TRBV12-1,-,CASSFALSGGAGTTDSTDTQYF,TGTGCCAGCAGCTTTGCGCTATCAGGGGGAGCCGGGACTACCGATAGCACAGATACGCAGTATTTT
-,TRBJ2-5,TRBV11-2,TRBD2,CASSLGGTSGRQETQYF,TGTGCCAGCAGCTTAGGGGGGACTAGCGGGAGACAGGAGACCCAGTACTTC
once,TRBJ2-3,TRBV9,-,CASSVSSSLRADTQYF,TGTGCCAGCAGCGTATCCAGCAGTTTGAGGGCAGATACGCAGTATTTT
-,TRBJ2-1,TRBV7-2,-,CASSRAGQSYNEQFF,TGTGCCAGCAGCCGCGCGGGACAATCCTACAATGAGCAGTTCTTC
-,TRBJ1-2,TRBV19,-,CASSTGYGYTF,TGTGCCAGTAGTACAGGGTATGGCTACACCTTC
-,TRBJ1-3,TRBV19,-,CASSITVFTGNTIYF,TGTGCCAGTAGTATTACTGTCTTTACTGGAAACACCATATATTTT
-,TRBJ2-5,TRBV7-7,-,CASSSRLGSGETQYF,TGTGCCAGCAGCTCCCGGCTAGGTTCTGGAGAGACCCAGTACTTC
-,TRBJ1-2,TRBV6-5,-,CASRPDGKPYGYTF,TGTGCCAGCAGGCCTGACGGAAAACCTTATGGCTACACCTTC
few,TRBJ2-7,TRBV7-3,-,CASSLDGSGLYEQYF,TGTGCCAGCAGCTTAGACGGTAGCGGCCTCTACGAGCAGTACTTC
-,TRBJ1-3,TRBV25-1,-,CASSESADEGNTIYF,TGTGCCAGCAGTGAATCAGCGGACGAAGGAAACACCATATATTTT
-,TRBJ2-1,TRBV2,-,CASRDHGGIEQFF,TGTGCCAGCAGGGACCACGGCGGGATTGAGCAGTTCTTC
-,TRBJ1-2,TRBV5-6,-,CASSLIEARLSYGYTF,TGTGCCAGCAGCTTGATTGAGGCGCGGCTATCCTATGGCTACACCTTC
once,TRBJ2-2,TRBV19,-,CASSYGQGNTGELFF,TGTGCCAGCTCCTATGGGCAGGGGAACACCGGGGAGCTGTTTTTT
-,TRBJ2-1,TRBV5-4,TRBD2,CASRPGTSGMSSYNEQFF,TGTGCCAGCAGACCCGGGACTAGCGGGATGAGCTCCTACAATGAGCAGTTCTTC
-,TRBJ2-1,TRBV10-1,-,CASSESVPPYNEQFF,TGCGCCAGCAGTGAGTCGGTACCACCCTACAATGAGCAGTTCTTC
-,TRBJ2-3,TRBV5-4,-,CASSQPRELSTDTQYF,TGTGCCAGCAGCCAGCCACGGGAGTTGAGCACAGATACGCAGTATTTT
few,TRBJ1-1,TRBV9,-,CASSVRAAMNTEAFF,TGTGCCAGCAGCGTAAGGGCAGCGATGAACACTGAAGCTTTCTTT
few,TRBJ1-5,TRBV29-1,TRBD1,CSVTDRDSNQPQHF,TGCAGCGTCACTGACAGGGATAGCAATCAGCCCCAGCATTTT
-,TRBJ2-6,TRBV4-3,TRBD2,CASSLNLAGLSGANVLTF,TGCGCCAGCAGCCTTAACCTAGCGGGGCTCTCTGGGGCCAACGTCCTGACTTTC
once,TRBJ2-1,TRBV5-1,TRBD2,CASSLAGTSGYNEQFF,TGCGCCAGCAGCTTGGCCGGGACTAGCGGTTACAATGAGCAGTTCTTC
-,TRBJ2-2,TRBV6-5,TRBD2,CASRTGLAGPGELFF,TGTGCCAGCAGGACTGGACTAGCGGGACCCGGGGAGCTGTTTTTT
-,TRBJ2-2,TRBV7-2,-,CASSLDRDRTNTGELFF,TGTGCCAGCAGCTTAGATAGAGACAGGACGAACACCGGGGAGCTGTTTTTT
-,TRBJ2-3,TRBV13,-,CASSLRESTDTQYF,TGTGCCAGCAGCTTAAGGGAAAGCACAGATACGCAGTATTTT
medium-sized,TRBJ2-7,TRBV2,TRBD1,CASRTGEIYEQYF,TGTGCCAGCAGGACAGGGGAAATTTACGAGCAGTACTTC
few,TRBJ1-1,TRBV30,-,CAWNGGTTEAFF,TGTGCCTGGAACGGCGGGACGACTGAAGCTTTCTTT
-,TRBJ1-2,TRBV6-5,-,CASSYSEVNYGYTF,TGTGCCAGCAGTTACTCGGAGGTTAACTATGGCTACACCTTC